The source of this T cell receptor beta chain is a study of CD8+CD57+ T cells in acquired aplastic anemia. Overall study: DNA recovered from sorted CD4+ and CD8+ cells had a mean of 3.2 ug.

All sequencing subjects had displayed CD8+CD57+ cell expansion on flow cytometry. Acquired aplastic anemia of severe grade affected all patients. All patients were therapy-naive when blood was sampled. Genomic DNA was employed as the template in profiling TCR beta VDJ and CDR3. In TCRdb, the reads were re-called with MiXCR into one record per CDR3 protein. The table shows about 180,000 distinct CDR3 sequences, with roughly 48% occurring only once. Study conclusions and caveats: Overlapping CD8+ CDR3 repertoires of patients and controls contained around 31 shared sequences.

Trimming took 8 bases from V and 6 from J; bases not matched to a gene: 10. The germline V gene has CDR1 WNHNN and CDR2 SYGVQD (reference sequence). CDR3 size: 13 residues. This clonotype appeared many times. Antigen: not known. A much larger clone is a single base away; this may be a read error. This receptor was obtained from a human donor with aplastic anemia. The sample taken for sequencing was sorted CD4+, CD8+, or CD8+CD57+ T cells (not recorded which) from PBMCs. This chain connects TRBV10-1 to TRBJ2-7; TRBD1 aligns across 7 bases. CDR3 in amino acids: CASLGRGTREQYF. Written as DNA, the CDR3 is TGCGCCAGCTTAGGCAGGGGGACCCGCGAGCAGTACTTC.